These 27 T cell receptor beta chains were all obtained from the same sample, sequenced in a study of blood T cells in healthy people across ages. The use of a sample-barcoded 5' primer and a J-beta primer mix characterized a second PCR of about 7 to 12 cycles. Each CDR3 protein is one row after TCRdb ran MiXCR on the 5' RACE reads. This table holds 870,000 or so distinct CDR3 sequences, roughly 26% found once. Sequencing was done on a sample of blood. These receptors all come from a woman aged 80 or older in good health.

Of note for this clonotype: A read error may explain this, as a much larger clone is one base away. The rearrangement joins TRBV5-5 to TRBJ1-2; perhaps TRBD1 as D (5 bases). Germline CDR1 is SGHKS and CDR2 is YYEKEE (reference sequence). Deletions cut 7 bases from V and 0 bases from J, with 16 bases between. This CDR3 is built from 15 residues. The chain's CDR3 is CASGWGLAANYGYTF. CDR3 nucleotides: TGTGCCAGCGGCTGGGGACTGGCCGCTAACTATGGCTACACCTTC.

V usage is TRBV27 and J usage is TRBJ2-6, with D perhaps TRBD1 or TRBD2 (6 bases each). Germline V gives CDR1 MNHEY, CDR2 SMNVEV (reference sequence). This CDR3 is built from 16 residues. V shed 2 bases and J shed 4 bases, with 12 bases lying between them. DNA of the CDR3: TGTGCCAGCAGTTTAAACCGGGGGCTCGGGGCCAACGTCCTGACTTTC. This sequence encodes CASSLNRGLGANVLTF.

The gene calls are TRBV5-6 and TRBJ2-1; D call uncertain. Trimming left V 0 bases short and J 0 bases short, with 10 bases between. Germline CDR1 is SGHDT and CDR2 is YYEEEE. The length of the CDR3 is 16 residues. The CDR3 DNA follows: TGTGCCAGCAGCTTGGATCCTCTAAGCTCCTACAATGAGCAGTTCTTC. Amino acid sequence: CASSLDPLSSYNEQFF.

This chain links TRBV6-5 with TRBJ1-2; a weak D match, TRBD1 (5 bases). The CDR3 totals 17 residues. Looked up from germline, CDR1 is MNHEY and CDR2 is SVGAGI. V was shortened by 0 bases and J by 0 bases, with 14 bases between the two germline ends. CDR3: CASSYSLGTVTNYGYTF. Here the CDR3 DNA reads TGTGCCAGCAGTTACTCCCTAGGGACGGTAACTAACTATGGCTACACCTTC.

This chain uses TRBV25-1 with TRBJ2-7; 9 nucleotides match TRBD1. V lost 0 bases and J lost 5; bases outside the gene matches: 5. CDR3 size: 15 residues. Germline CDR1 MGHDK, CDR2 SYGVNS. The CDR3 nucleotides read TGTGCCAGCAGTGAATATGGGACAGGGAACAACGAGCAGTACTTC. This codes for CASSEYGTGNNEQYF.

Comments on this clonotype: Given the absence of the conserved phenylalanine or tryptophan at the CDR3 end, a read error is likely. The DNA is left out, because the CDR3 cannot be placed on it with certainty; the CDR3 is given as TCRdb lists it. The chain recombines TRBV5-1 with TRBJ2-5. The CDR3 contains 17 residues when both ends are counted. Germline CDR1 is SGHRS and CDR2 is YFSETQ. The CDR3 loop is CASSPRSGSEFGYTFGS.

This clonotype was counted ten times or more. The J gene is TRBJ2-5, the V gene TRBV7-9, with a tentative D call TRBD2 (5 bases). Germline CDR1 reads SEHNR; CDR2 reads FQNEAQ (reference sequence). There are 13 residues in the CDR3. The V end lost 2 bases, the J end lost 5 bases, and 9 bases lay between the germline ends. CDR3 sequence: CASSLTSLETQYF. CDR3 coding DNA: TGTGCCAGCAGCTTAACTAGTCTGGAGACCCAGTACTTC.

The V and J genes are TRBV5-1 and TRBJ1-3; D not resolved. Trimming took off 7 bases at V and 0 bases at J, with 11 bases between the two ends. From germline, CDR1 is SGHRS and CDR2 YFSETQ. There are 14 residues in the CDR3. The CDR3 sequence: CASALDNSGNTIYF. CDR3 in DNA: TGCGCCAGCGCCCTAGACAACTCTGGAAACACCATATATTTT.

The CDR3 is CASKRRGRAGGYTF. CDR3 nucleotides: TGTGCCAGCAAGCGCAGGGGGCGGGCCGGTGGCTACACCTTC. The rearrangement links TRBV12-3 or TRBV12-4 to TRBJ1-2, with TRBD1 matching over 8 bases. The CDR3 runs to 14 residues. J lost 7 bases, V lost 7 bases, and 11 bases had no gene match.

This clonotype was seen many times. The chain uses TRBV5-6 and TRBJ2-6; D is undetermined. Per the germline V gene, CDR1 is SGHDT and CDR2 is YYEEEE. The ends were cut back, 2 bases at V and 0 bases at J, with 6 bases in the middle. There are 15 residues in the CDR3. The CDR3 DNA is TGTGCCAGCAGCTTTTCGGTCTCTGGGGCCAACGTCCTGACTTTC. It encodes CASSFSVSGANVLTF.

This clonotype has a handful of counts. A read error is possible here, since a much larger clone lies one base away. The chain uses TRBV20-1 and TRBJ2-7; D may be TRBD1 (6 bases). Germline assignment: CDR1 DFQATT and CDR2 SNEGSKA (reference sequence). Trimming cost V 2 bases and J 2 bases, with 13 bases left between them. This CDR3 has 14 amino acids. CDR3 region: CSARTGTRAYEQYF. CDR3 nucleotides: TGCAGTGCTAGAACCGGGACAAGGGCCTACGAGCAGTACTTC.

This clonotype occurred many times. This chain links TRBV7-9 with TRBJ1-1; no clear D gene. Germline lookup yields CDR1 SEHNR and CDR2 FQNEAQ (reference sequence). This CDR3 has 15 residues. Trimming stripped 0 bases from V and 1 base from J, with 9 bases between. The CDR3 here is CASSLAPVKNTEAFF. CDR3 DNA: TGTGCCAGCAGCTTAGCCCCCGTCAAGAACACTGAAGCTTTCTTT.

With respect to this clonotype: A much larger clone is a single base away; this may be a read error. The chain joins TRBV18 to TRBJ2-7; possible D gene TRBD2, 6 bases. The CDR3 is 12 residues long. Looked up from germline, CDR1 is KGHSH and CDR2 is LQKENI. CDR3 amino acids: CAGSRRSGEQYF. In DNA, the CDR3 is TGTGCCGGCTCTCGACGCAGCGGGGAGCAGTACTTC.

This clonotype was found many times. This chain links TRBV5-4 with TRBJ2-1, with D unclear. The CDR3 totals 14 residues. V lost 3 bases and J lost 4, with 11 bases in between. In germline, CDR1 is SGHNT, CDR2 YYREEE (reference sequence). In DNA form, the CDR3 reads TGTGCCAGCAGCTCCCGGTTGGGATACAATGAGCAGTTCTTC. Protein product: CASSSRLGYNEQFF.

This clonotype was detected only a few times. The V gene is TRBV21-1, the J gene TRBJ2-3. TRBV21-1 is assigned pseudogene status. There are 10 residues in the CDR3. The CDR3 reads CASIIPSQYF. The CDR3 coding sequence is TGTGCCAGCATCATTCCGTCGCAGTATTTT.

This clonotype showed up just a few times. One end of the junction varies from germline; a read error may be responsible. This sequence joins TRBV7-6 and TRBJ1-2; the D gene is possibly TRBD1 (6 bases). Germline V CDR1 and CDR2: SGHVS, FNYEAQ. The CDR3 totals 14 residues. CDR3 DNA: TGTGTCAGCAGCTCTCAACAAGGGGGGTATGGCTACACCTTC. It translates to CVSSSQQGGYGYTF.

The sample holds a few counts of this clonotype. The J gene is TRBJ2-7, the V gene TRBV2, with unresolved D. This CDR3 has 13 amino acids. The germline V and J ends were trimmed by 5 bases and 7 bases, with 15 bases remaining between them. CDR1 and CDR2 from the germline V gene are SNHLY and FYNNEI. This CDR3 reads CASSLHKSGEQYF. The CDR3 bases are TGTGCCAGCAGTCTCCACAAATCTGGGGAGCAGTACTTC.

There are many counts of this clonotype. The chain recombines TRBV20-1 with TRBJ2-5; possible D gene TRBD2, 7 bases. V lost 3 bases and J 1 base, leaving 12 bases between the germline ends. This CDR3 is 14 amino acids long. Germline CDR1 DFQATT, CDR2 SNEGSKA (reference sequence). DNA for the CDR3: TGCAGTGCTAGTCGGGGGGCGCCCCAAGAGACCCAGTACTTC. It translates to CSASRGAPQETQYF.

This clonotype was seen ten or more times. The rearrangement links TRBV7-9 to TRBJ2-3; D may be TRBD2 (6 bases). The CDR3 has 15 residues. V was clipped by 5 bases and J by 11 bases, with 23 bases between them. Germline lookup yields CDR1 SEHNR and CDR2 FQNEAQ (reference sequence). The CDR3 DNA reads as TGTGCCAGCAGCGCAGGCGGGGCGAGGCACCCCATGCAGTATTTT. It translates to CASSAGGARHPMQYF.

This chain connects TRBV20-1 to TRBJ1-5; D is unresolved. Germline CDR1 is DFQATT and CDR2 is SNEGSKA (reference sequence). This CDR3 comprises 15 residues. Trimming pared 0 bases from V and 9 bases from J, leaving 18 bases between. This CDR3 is CSARDLERAHRPQHF. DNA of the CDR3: TGCAGTGCTAGAGATCTGGAAAGGGCTCATCGGCCCCAGCATTTT.

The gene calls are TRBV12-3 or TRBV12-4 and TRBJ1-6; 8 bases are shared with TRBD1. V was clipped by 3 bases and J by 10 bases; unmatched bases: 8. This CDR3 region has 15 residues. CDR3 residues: CASSFRQGAGSPLHF. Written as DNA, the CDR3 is TGTGCCAGCAGTTTTCGGCAGGGGGCAGGCTCACCCCTCCACTTT.

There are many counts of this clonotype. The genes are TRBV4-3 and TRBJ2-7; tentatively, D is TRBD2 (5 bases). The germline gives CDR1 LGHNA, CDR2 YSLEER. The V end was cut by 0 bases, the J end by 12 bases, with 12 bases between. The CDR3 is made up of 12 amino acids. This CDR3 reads CASSQDRGKAYF. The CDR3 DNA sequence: TGCGCCAGCAGCCAAGATCGGGGAAAGGCGTACTTC.

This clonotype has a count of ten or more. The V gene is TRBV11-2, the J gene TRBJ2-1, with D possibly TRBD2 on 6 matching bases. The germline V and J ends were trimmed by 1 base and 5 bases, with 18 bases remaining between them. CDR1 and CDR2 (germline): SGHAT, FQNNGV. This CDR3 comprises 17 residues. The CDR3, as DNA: TGTGCCAGCAGCTTAGTACCCCGACTAGGTGGGGACAATGAGCAGTTCTTC. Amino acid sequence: CASSLVPRLGGDNEQFF.

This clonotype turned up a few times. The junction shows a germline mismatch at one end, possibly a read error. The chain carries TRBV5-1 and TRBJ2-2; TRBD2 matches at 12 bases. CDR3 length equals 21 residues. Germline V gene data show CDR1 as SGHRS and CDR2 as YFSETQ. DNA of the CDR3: TGCGCCAGCAGCCTACAGACTAAACTGACTAGCGGGGGACCTTTCACCCGGGAGCTGTTTTTT. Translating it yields CASSLQTKLTSGGPFTRELFF.

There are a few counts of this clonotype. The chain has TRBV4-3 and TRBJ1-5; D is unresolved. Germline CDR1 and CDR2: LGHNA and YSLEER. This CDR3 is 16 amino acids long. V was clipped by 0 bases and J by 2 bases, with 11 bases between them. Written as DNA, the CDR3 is TGCGCCAGCAGCCAAGATCACGGGAGAGGCAATCAGCCCCAGCATTTT. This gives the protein CASSQDHGRGNQPQHF.

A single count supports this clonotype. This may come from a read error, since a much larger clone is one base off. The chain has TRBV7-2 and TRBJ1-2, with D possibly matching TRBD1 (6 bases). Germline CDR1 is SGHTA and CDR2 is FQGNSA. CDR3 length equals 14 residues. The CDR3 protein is CASSFRGGENGHTF. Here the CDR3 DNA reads TGTGCCAGCAGCTTCAGGGGAGGGGAAAATGGCCACACCTTC. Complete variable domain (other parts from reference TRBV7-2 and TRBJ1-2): GAGVSQSPSNKVTEKGKDVELRCDPISGHTALYWYRQSLGQGLEFLIYFQGNSAPDKSGLPSDRFSAERTGGSVSTLTIQRTQQEDSAVYLCASSFRGGENGHTFGSGTRLTVV.

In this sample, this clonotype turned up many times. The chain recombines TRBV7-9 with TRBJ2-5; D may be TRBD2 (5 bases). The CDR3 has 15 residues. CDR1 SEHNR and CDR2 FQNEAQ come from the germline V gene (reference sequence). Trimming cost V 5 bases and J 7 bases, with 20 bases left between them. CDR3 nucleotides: TGTGCCAGCAGCGGCCAAGGAGGTGGGCGGACGACCCAGTACTTC. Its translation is CASSGQGGGRTTQYF.